These 21 T cell receptor beta chains were all obtained from the same sample, sequenced in a study of beta chain features in type 1 diabetes. Findings of the study overall: Type 1 diabetes patients had moderately but significantly shorter TCRB CDR3s in all four CD4+ subsets.

These receptors are not linked to any known antigen. Sequenced material consisted of expressed TCRB transcripts (all of the isolated RNA was reverse transcribed). Sequencing used immunoSEQ multiplex PCR; TCRdb keeps in-frame clones, though not all of them. This sample yields more than 300,000 clones, of which 8.5% to 10% are seen a single time; 0.55% to 0.75% belongs to the top ten. Sequencing input: central memory CD4+ T cells from blood. The receptors derive from a man aged 25 to 40 with type 1 diabetes.

In its sample, this clone was seen a few times. This chain connects TRBV7-2 to TRBJ2-7; weak D call: TRBD2 (5 bases). Germline assignment: CDR1 SGHTA and CDR2 FQGNSA. This CDR3 is 15 amino acids long. Trimming shortened V by 4 bases and J by 1 base, and 14 bases separated the two germline ends. This CDR3 reads CASSSAGGLSYEQYF. CDR3 nucleotide sequence: TGTGCCAGCAGCTCGGCGGGCGGCCTTTCCTACGAGCAGTACTTC.

The rearrangement links TRBV4-1 to TRBJ1-2; D remains ambiguous. This CDR3 spans 13 amino acids. Germline assignment: CDR1 MGHRA and CDR2 YSYEKL. Trimming took 8 bases from V and 0 from J, leaving 10 bases between them. DNA for the CDR3: TGCGCCAGCGGAGGAGTCCCTAACTATGGCTACACCTTC. It specifies CASGGVPNYGYTF.

This clone occurred a few times. The chain recombines TRBV19 with TRBJ2-3; D ambiguous. The CDR3 contains 13 residues. V shed 2 bases and J shed 3 bases, with 6 bases lying between them. Germline V gene sequence: CDR1 LNHDA, CDR2 SQIVND (reference sequence). The CDR3 spells CASSIQRTDTQYF. The CDR3 DNA is TGTGCCAGTAGTATACAAAGAACAGATACGCAGTATTTT.

For this clone: Other DNA sequences in the same sample also yield this CDR3. This chain connects TRBV6-6 to TRBJ1-1, with 8 bases fitting TRBD1. This CDR3 is built from 13 residues. Looked up from germline, CDR1 is MNHNY and CDR2 is SVGAGI (reference sequence). V lost 9 bases and J lost 1; bases outside the gene matches: 4. Written as DNA, the CDR3 is TGTGCCAGTTCGACAGGGGAGAACACTGAAGCTTTCTTT. This encodes CASSTGENTEAFF.

The genes are TRBV5-5 and TRBJ1-1; possible D gene TRBD1, 6 bases. Germline CDR1 and CDR2: SGHKS and YYEKEE (reference sequence). Trimming shortened V by 4 bases and J by 4 bases, and 14 bases separated the two germline ends. The CDR3 runs to 14 residues. Here the CDR3 DNA reads TGTGCCAGCAGCCGGGGGCAAGGACTCACTGAAGCTTTCTTT. Its translation is CASSRGQGLTEAFF.

This clone turned up a few times. The J gene is TRBJ2-2, the V gene TRBV5-1; possible D gene TRBD1, 6 bases. The CDR3 length is 15 residues. Germline CDR1 and CDR2: SGHRS and YFSETQ. V lost 3 bases and J 2 bases, leaving 11 bases between the germline ends. CDR3 in amino acids: CASSSQGPNTGELFF. The CDR3 DNA reads TGCGCCAGCAGCTCCCAGGGGCCTAACACCGGGGAGCTGTTTTTT.

This clone was counted ten times or more. The V gene is TRBV7-2, the J gene TRBJ2-3, with D hard to call. CDR3 length equals 14 residues. Trimming cost V 5 bases and J 2 bases, with 11 bases left between them. Germline V gene data show CDR1 as SGHTA and CDR2 as FQGNSA. The CDR3 loop is CASSPARHTDTQYF. The CDR3 DNA reads as TGTGCCAGCAGCCCCGCGAGGCACACAGATACGCAGTATTTT.

This clone was seen only a few times. This chain joins TRBV4-1 and TRBJ2-7; perhaps TRBD2 as D (6 bases). Germline V gene data show CDR1 as MGHRA and CDR2 as YSYEKL. This CDR3 spans 16 amino acids. Trimming stripped 3 bases from V and 5 bases from J, with 20 bases between. DNA of the CDR3: TGCGCCAGCAGCCACACTTCGTCCGGAGGGGCCCACGAGCAGTACTTC. It codes for CASSHTSSGGAHEQYF.

This clone was observed a few times. J is TRBJ2-2 and V is TRBV2; 7 bases align to TRBD2. V shed 4 bases, J shed 6 bases, and the junction held 2 bases outside the gene matches. This CDR3 contains 13 residues. Germline loops: CDR1 SNHLY, CDR2 FYNNEI. CDR3 sequence: CASSGEGAGELFF. The CDR3 DNA follows: TGTGCCAGCAGTGGGGAGGGAGCCGGGGAGCTGTTTTTT.

The table lists this clone with many counts. The J gene is TRBJ2-2, the V gene TRBV18; D unresolved. The CDR3 length is 13 residues. Germline CDR1 and CDR2: KGHSH and LQKENI. Trimming stripped 7 bases from V and 0 bases from J, with 6 bases between. CDR3 bases: TGTGCCAGCTTAACTACGAACACCGGGGAGCTGTTTTTT. This encodes CASLTTNTGELFF.

This clone was counted ten times or more. The gene calls are TRBV28 and TRBJ2-1; D gene ambiguous. The germline V and J ends were trimmed by 5 bases and 8 bases, with 10 bases remaining between them. Germline V lookup: CDR1 MDHEN, CDR2 SYDVKM. The CDR3 loop spans 12 amino acids. CDR3 amino acids: CASSPRWDEQFF. CDR3 DNA: TGTGCCAGCAGTCCGAGGTGGGATGAGCAGTTCTTC. Full variable domain (remainder filled in from reference TRBV28 and TRBJ2-1): DVKVTQSSRYLVKRTGEKVFLECVQDMDHENMFWYRQDPGLGLRLIYFSYDVKMKEKGDIPEGYSVSREKKERFSLILESASTNQTSMYLCASSPRWDEQFFGPGTRLTVL.

A few counts support this clone. V is TRBV11-2 and J is TRBJ2-3; D call uncertain. The V and J ends lost 5 bases and 5 bases respectively, with 11 bases between them. The CDR3 covers 13 residues. Germline CDR1 SGHAT, CDR2 FQNNGV. CDR3 sequence reads: CASSVAKGDTQYF. CDR3 sequence (DNA): TGTGCCAGCAGCGTTGCGAAAGGAGATACGCAGTATTTT. The full variable domain, with the rest looked up from reference TRBV11-2 and TRBJ2-3, is EAGVAQSPRYKIIEKRQSVAFWCNPISGHATLYWYQQILGQGPKLLIQFQNNGVVDDSQLPKDRFSAERLKGVDSTLKIQPAKLEDSAVYLCASSVAKGDTQYFGPGTRLTVL.

This clone was counted only a few times. The gene calls are TRBV11-2 and TRBJ2-5; D is perhaps TRBD2 (5 bases). Trimming removed 1 base from V and 5 bases from J, with 8 bases in between. In germline, CDR1 is SGHAT, CDR2 FQNNGV. The CDR3 is 13 residues long. CDR3 in DNA: TGTGCCAGCAGCTTAGGTGGGGAGGAGACCCAGTACTTC. Residues: CASSLGGEETQYF.

This clone was seen a few times. This chain links TRBV7-6 with TRBJ2-1, with TRBD2 matching 9 bases. This CDR3 is built from 17 residues. The V gene's germline CDR1 is SGHVS and CDR2 FNYEAQ. V lost 1 base to trimming and J lost 4 bases; unmatched junction nucleotides: 8. DNA of the CDR3: TGTGCCAGCAGCTTAGGTCTAGCGGGGTCTGCTTACAATGAGCAGTTCTTC. Translating it yields CASSLGLAGSAYNEQFF.

This clone was recorded a few times. The rearrangement uses TRBV13 and TRBJ2-3; 7 nucleotides agree with TRBD2. The CDR3 length is 14 residues. CDR1 and CDR2 from the germline V gene are PRHDT and FYEKMQ (reference sequence). V gave up 6 bases and J gave up 5 bases; unmatched junction bases: 8. The chain's CDR3 is CASSGVAGLDTQYF. The CDR3 DNA follows: TGTGCCAGCAGTGGAGTAGCGGGCCTAGATACGCAGTATTTT.

V is TRBV2 and J is TRBJ1-2; tentatively, D is TRBD1 (5 bases). The CDR3 has 14 amino acids. Germline values: CDR1 SNHLY, CDR2 FYNNEI. Trimming cost V 5 bases and J 2 bases, with 12 bases left between them. The CDR3 reads CASSLTTENYGYTF. For the CDR3, the DNA is TGTGCCAGCAGTCTCACGACAGAAAACTATGGCTACACCTTC.

V and J are TRBV9 and TRBJ2-1, with D maybe TRBD2 (6 bases). Germline-derived CDR1 and CDR2 are SGDLS and YYNGEE. V lost 0 bases and J 9 bases, leaving 13 bases between the germline ends. This CDR3 is built from 14 residues. In DNA, the CDR3 is TGTGCCAGCAGCGTAGTGGGAGGAGTTAGTGAGCAGTTCTTC. Encoded protein: CASSVVGGVSEQFF. The full variable domain, with the rest looked up from reference TRBV9 and TRBJ2-1, is DSGVTQTPKHLITATGQRVTLRCSPRSGDLSVYWYQQSLDQGLQFLIQYYNGEERAKGNILERFSAQQFPDLHSELNLSSLELGDSALYFCASSVVGGVSEQFFGPGTRLTVL.

This rearrangement joins TRBV2 to TRBJ1-3; D gene ambiguous. Trimming left V 5 bases short and J 2 bases short, with 4 bases between. This CDR3 contains 12 residues. Germline values: CDR1 SNHLY, CDR2 FYNNEI. CDR3 nucleotides: TGTGCCAGCAGTCCCGCTGGAAACACCATATATTTT. It specifies CASSPAGNTIYF.

There are a few counts of this clone. The CDR3 DNA is TGCGCCAGCAGCCAAGGTCCGGGGGCGGTCACCGGGGAGCTGTTTTTT. Translation gives CASSQGPGAVTGELFF. The chain joins TRBV4-3 to TRBJ2-2; D possibly matches TRBD1 or TRBD2 (6 bases each). Trimming removed 1 base at V and 4 bases at J, with 13 bases between. The CDR3 is made up of 16 amino acids. Germline CDR1 LGHNA, CDR2 YSLEER.

The J gene is TRBJ1-3, the V gene TRBV5-4; TRBD1 is a possible D gene (5 bases). This CDR3 spans 14 amino acids. The V end lost 3 bases, the J end lost 7 bases, and 14 bases lay between the germline ends. Germline CDR1 and CDR2: SGHNT and YYREEE (reference sequence). CDR3 in amino acids: CASSSFGPGNTIYF. The DNA for the CDR3 is TGTGCCAGCAGCTCATTCGGCCCAGGGAACACCATATATTTT.

This clone was found a few times. V and J are TRBV7-9 and TRBJ2-2; 11 bases match TRBD2. The CDR3 sequence is 16 residues long. The trim removed 6 bases at V and 4 bases at J, leaving 7 bases unmatched. Germline V lookup: CDR1 SEHNR, CDR2 FQNEAQ (reference sequence). The CDR3 spells CASSHSGRAATGELFF. CDR3 bases: TGTGCCAGCAGTCATAGCGGGAGGGCCGCCACCGGGGAGCTGTTTTTT.